This T cell receptor beta chain emerged from a study of T cells in localized non-small cell lung cancer. Study outcomes and limitations: There was an association of higher blood T cell density with longer overall survival. Maximal T cell clonality occurred in uninvolved adjacent lung, with tumor ranking below it. Out of the top 100 tumor clones, a median approximately 57 were seen in adjacent lung. Without multi-region sequencing, intratumor heterogeneity could not be excluded.

This table comes from immunoSEQ multiplex PCR, and its TCRdb copy is limited to in-frame clones, with some not included. Here the sample spans around 29,000 clones, around 90% being singletons. Germline V CDR1 and CDR2: SGHRS, YFSETQ. The V segment lost 4 bases and the J segment 7 bases; nucleotides outside the gene matches: 6. This CDR3 contains 14 residues. Turning to this clone: Its antigen is not identified.

The sequence was collected from a female donor older than 55 with stage I lung adenocarcinoma. The source material was peripheral blood, sampled before any cancer treatment. The V and J genes are TRBV5-1 and TRBJ1-5, with 9 bases lining up with TRBD1. The DNA for the CDR3 is TGCGCCAGCAGCCCGGGACAGGGTCAACAGCCCCAGCATTTT. As protein: CASSPGQGQQPQHF.